Listed below are T cell receptor beta chains from one sample, sequenced in a study of tumor-infiltrating lymphocytes in primary liver carcinoma. TCRdb called the multiplex PCR reads again in MiXCR, with one record for every CDR3 protein. The sample comprises 70,000 to 75,000 distinct CDR3 sequences, approximately 74% of which are singletons, and 28% rests with the top ten. Sample: liver tumor tissue from sampling region 4. The receptors stem from a man in his forties or fifties with primary liver carcinoma and hepatitis B virus infection. Both conserved end residues are part of each CDR3. D genes are given only for firm matches. The listing skips clone size in some rows; elsewhere it reads once, few, many or a size class.

abundance | d_gene | j_gene | v_gene | CDR3nt | CDR3aa
many | . | TRBJ2-3 | TRBV7-9 | TGTGCCAGCAACCCCGGGACAGATACGCAGTATTTT | CASNPGTDTQYF
many | TRBD2 | TRBJ2-5 | TRBV4-1 | TGCGCCAGCAGCCTTACCGGGACTAGCGGGGGTCCCGAGGAGACCCAGTACTTC | CASSLTGTSGGPEETQYF
. | TRBD2 | TRBJ2-5 | TRBV7-8 | TGTGCCAGCAGCCACGCTTCGGGAGGGCCTGGGGAGATCCAGTACTTC | CASSHASGGPGEIQYF
. | . | TRBJ2-2 | TRBV28 | TGTACCAGCAGCCTTTCAGGCCCCACCGGGGAGCTGTTTTTT | CTSSLSGPTGELFF
. | . | TRBJ1-2 | TRBV28 | TGTGCCAGCAGTTTGGGGGGTCCCTATGGCTACACCTTC | CASSLGGPYGYTF
. | . | TRBJ2-7 | TRBV12-3/TRBV12-4 | TGTGTCAGACGCCCTACGGGTGTAGCAGGCGAGCAGTACTTC | CVRRPTGVAGEQYF
once | . | TRBJ1-4 | TRBV4-1 | TGCGCCAATAGCCAAGATCAGCTAAATGAAAAACTGTTTTTT | CANSQDQLNEKLFF
. | TRBD1 | TRBJ2-4 | TRBV7-9 | TGTGCCAGCATCTTAATGGGACAGGGGGGTTCCAAAAACATTCAGTACTTC | CASILMGQGGSKNIQYF
many | . | TRBJ1-6 | TRBV6-5 | TGTGCCAGTTCTCGGGCCCTTAGGGCACCCCTCCACTTT | CASSRALRAPLHF
. | TRBD1 | TRBJ2-7 | TRBV29-1 | TGCAACGTGTCCGGACAGGGGATAAGGGAGCAGTACTTC | CNVSGQGIREQYF
once | TRBD2 | TRBJ2-1 | TRBV19 | TGTGCCAGTGGTAAAGGACTAGCGGTAGGTGTTAAGAACAATGAGCAGTTCTTC | CASGKGLAVGVKNNEQFF
. | TRBD1 | TRBJ1-5 | TRBV11-2 | TGTGCCAGCAGCCCTGGGACAGGCGCTCATCAGCCCCAGCATTTT | CASSPGTGAHQPQHF
few | TRBD1 | TRBJ2-5 | TRBV29-1 | TGCAGCATTGATGAGACAGGGGCCCAGGAGACCCAGTACTTC | CSIDETGAQETQYF
. | . | TRBJ2-1 | TRBV7-8 | TGTGCCAGCAGCAGAAGGGATAGGGTATCCTACAATGAGCATTTCTTC | CASSRRDRVSYNEHFF
. | . | TRBJ2-3 | TRBV28 | TGTGCCAGCAGTTTAACGTCTACAGATATGCAGTATTTT | CASSLTSTDMQYF
once | . | TRBJ2-3 | TRBV29-1 | TGCAGCGTTACAGAGTCTACACAGGGTACGCAGTATTTT | CSVTESTQGTQYF
. | TRBD2 | TRBJ2-7 | TRBV18 | TGTGCCAACTCACCACCGAGCGGGAGCGGGAACGAGCAGTACTTC | CANSPPSGSGNEQYF
. | . | TRBJ2-1 | TRBV6-5 | TGTGTCAGTAGTACCCGGGGCGTCAATGAGCAGTTCTTC | CVSSTRGVNEQFF
many | TRBD2 | TRBJ2-7 | TRBV6-2/TRBV6-3 | TGTGCCAGCAGTTACCGAGGACTAGCTACGTACGAGCAGTACTTC | CASSYRGLATYEQYF
. | . | TRBJ1-1 | TRBV14 | TGTGCCAGCAGTCACCTCGTGGGGGTAGAGGACACTGAAACTTTCTTT | CASSHLVGVEDTETFF
. | . | TRBJ2-3 | TRBV28 | TGTGCCAGCCAGCTGATCCCCATCACAGATACGCAGTATTTT | CASQLIPITDTQYF
. | TRBD1 | TRBJ1-2 | TRBV19 | TGTGCCAGTAGTGGTGCAGGGGGCAATGGATATGGCTACACCTTC | CASSGAGGNGYGYTF
. | . | TRBJ2-1 | TRBV2 | TGTGCCAGCAGTGACTACCTTATAAGTGAGCAGTTCTTC | CASSDYLISEQFF
. | TRBD2 | TRBJ2-2 | TRBV11-2 | TGTGCCAGCAGCATAGTGGCGCTAGCGGGAACCGGGGAGCTCTTTTTC | CASSIVALAGTGELFF
. | . | TRBJ2-7 | TRBV13 | TGTGCTATCAGCTTACGGACGGGCTACGAGCAGTACTTC | CAISLRTGYEQYF
. | TRBD1 | TRBJ1-2 | TRBV5-6 | TGTGCCAGCAGTCTGGCGGCAGGGACAGAAACTCCCTATGGCTACACCTTC | CASSLAAGTETPYGYTF
few | . | TRBJ2-1 | TRBV20-1 | TGCAGTGCCCAGCGCGAGTACAATGAGCAGTTCTTC | CSAQREYNEQFF
. | TRBD1 | TRBJ2-2 | TRBV11-2 | TGTGCCAGCAGCTTAGGGCCAGGGGGCGACACCGGGGAGCTGTTTTTT | CASSLGPGGDTGELFF
. | . | TRBJ2-7 | TRBV29-1 | TGCAGCGTCCGGACTGATTCCTATGAACAGTACTTC | CSVRTDSYEQYF
. | TRBD2 | TRBJ2-3 | TRBV29-1 | TGCAGCGTCCTCTCCGGGAGGGGCACAGATACGCAGTATTTT | CSVLSGRGTDTQYF
. | . | TRBJ1-1 | TRBV6-2/TRBV6-3 | TGTGCCAGCAGCTGGGACCCGGACACCGAAGCTTTCTTT | CASSWDPDTEAFF
. | TRBD1 | TRBJ1-6 | TRBV2 | TGTGCCAGCGGGGGACAGCACAACTCACCCCTCCACTTT | CASGGQHNSPLHF
large | . | TRBJ1-4 | TRBV11-2 | TGTGCCAGCAGCTTTGGGGGCCCCGATGAAAAACTGTTTTTT | CASSFGGPDEKLFF
many | TRBD1 | TRBJ1-2 | TRBV4-2 | TGTGCCAGCAGCCACTATACACAGGGGGCAGACTATGGCTACACCTTC | CASSHYTQGADYGYTF
once | TRBD2 | TRBJ2-3 | TRBV7-9 | TGTGCCAGCAGCTTAGGCTGTAGTGGGAGGGCCGGCACAGATGCGCAGTATTTT | CASSLGCSGRAGTDAQYF
. | . | TRBJ1-5 | TRBV19 | TGTGCCAGTAGTGACAGGACCAATCAGCCCCAGCATTTT | CASSDRTNQPQHF
. | . | TRBJ2-1 | TRBV4-1 | TGCGCCAACAGCCAAGATAGGCCAGGTAGCTCCTACAATGAGCAGTTCTTC | CANSQDRPGSSYNEQFF
. | . | TRBJ2-5 | TRBV12-3/TRBV12-4 | TGTGCCAGCAGCCTGGACACCCAAGAGGCCCAGTACTTC | CASSLDTQEAQYF
. | . | TRBJ2-1 | TRBV6-4 | TGTGCCAGCAGTGACACTCCAATAGGGGGTGAGCAGTTCTTC | CASSDTPIGGEQFF
. | . | TRBJ1-3 | TRBV7-9 | TGTGTCATCAGCTTAGGGCAGGGGATCTCTGGAAACACCATATATTTT | CVISLGQGISGNTIYF
. | . | TRBJ2-7 | TRBV29-1 | TGCATCGTTGTACAGTCCAACTACGAGCAATACTTC | CIVVQSNYEQYF
. | . | TRBJ1-1 | TRBV11-2 | TGTGCCAGCAGCCCCCCTTTGGTAGGGGGGTCTGAAGCTTTCTTT | CASSPPLVGGSEAFF
. | TRBD2 | TRBJ2-1 | TRBV4-1 | TGCGCTAGCAACCAGGGTGGCGGGGGAAGGCCGGATAATGAGCAGTTCTTC | CASNQGGGGRPDNEQFF
. | TRBD1 | TRBJ1-1 | TRBV7-3 | TGTGTCAGCAGCCAGGGACAGGGAATGAACACTGAAGCTTTCTTT | CVSSQGQGMNTEAFF
. | . | TRBJ2-1 | TRBV11-2 | TGTGCCAGCATGCGCGCAATCCGGACCCGGACAAGAGTCCAGGATAAGCAGTTCTTC | CASMRAIRTRTRVQDKQFF
few | TRBD2 | TRBJ2-5 | TRBV29-1 | TGCAGCGTGACCCCGGGGGGGATTCGGGAGAACCAATACTTC | CSVTPGGIRENQYF
. | . | TRBJ2-6 | TRBV11-2 | TGTGCCAGCATCCAGGGGTTGTCTGGGGCCAACATCCCGACTTTC | CASIQGLSGANIPTF
. | . | TRBJ2-3 | TRBV6-5 | TGTGCCAGTGTTGCGCAGTATTTT | CASVAQYF
many | . | TRBJ1-2 | TRBV28 | TGTGCCAGCAGTTTGATGGGGCCCTATGGCTACACCTTC | CASSLMGPYGYTF
once | TRBD2 | TRBJ2-7 | TRBV4-2 | TGTGCCAGCAGCCAAGAGGGGCTAGCGGGAGGTATGTCCTACGAGCAGTATTTC | CASSQEGLAGGMSYEQYF
. | . | TRBJ2-1 | TRBV11-2 | TGTGCCAGCAGCTTTGATCATAGGAGGACCGGGAGTTACAATGAGCGGTTCTTC | CASSFDHRRTGSYNERFF